This is a list of T cell receptor beta chains from one sample in a study of cytomegalovirus exposure and HLA in healthy donors. Sequencing used immunoSEQ multiplex PCR; TCRdb keeps in-frame clones, though not all of them. Here the sample spans some 62,000 clones, approximately 89% being singletons. Sequencing used PBMCs. The receptors here all came from a man aged 18 to 29 in good health and CMV-seronegative. Each CDR3 is given with its conserved first and last residue. D genes are given only for firm matches. Size is omitted from some rows. Given values are once, few, many or a class for expanded clones.

v_gene: TRBV7-8; j_gene: TRBJ1-1; abundance: few; d_gene: .; CDR3aa: CASSLLVNTEAFF; CDR3nt: TGTGCCAGCAGCTTACTTGTGAACACTGAAGCTTTCTTT
v_gene: TRBV7-9; j_gene: TRBJ2-7; abundance: .; d_gene: .; CDR3aa: CASSLSYEQYF; CDR3nt: TGTGCCAGCAGCCTTAGCTACGAGCAGTACTTC
v_gene: TRBV2; j_gene: TRBJ1-2; abundance: .; d_gene: TRBD1; CDR3aa: CASIAGTGGHGYTF; CDR3nt: TGTGCCAGCATCGCCGGGACAGGGGGTCATGGCTACACCTTC
v_gene: TRBV10-3; j_gene: TRBJ1-5; abundance: .; d_gene: .; CDR3aa: CAISMGGEPQHF; CDR3nt: TGTGCCATCAGTATGGGGGGGGAGCCCCAGCATTTT
v_gene: TRBV28; j_gene: TRBJ2-1; abundance: .; d_gene: .; CDR3aa: CASISPRRGGLEFF; CDR3nt: TGTGCCAGCATATCCCCGAGGAGGGGGGGGCTGGAGTTCTTC
v_gene: TRBV27; j_gene: TRBJ2-7; abundance: .; d_gene: .; CDR3aa: CASSLSLSYEQYF; CDR3nt: TGTGCCAGCAGTTTATCTCTTTCCTACGAGCAGTACTTC
v_gene: TRBV29-1; j_gene: TRBJ2-5; abundance: .; d_gene: .; CDR3aa: CSAGQQETQYF; CDR3nt: TGCAGCGCTGGACAGCAAGAGACCCAGTACTTC
v_gene: TRBV10-3; j_gene: TRBJ1-5; abundance: .; d_gene: TRBD1; CDR3aa: CAVNTRTGEAQHF; CDR3nt: TGTGCCGTCAATACTCGAACAGGGGAGGCCCAGCATTTT
v_gene: TRBV7-2; j_gene: TRBJ2-5; abundance: .; d_gene: .; CDR3aa: CASSLSSGQETQYF; CDR3nt: TGTGCCAGCAGCTTATCCTCAGGTCAAGAGACCCAGTACTTC
v_gene: TRBV30; j_gene: TRBJ2-7; abundance: .; d_gene: TRBD2; CDR3aa: CAWAGTSGAEQYF; CDR3nt: TGTGCCTGGGCCGGGACTAGCGGGGCCGAGCAGTACTTC
v_gene: TRBV2; j_gene: TRBJ2-1; abundance: .; d_gene: TRBD2; CDR3aa: CASSSTSGLYNEQFF; CDR3nt: TGTGCCAGCAGTTCAACTAGCGGGCTTTACAATGAGCAGTTCTTC
v_gene: TRBV29-1; j_gene: TRBJ1-2; abundance: .; d_gene: TRBD1; CDR3aa: CSGAGTGSGYTF; CDR3nt: TGCAGCGGCGCCGGGACAGGGAGCGGCTACACCTTC
v_gene: TRBV9; j_gene: TRBJ1-4; abundance: .; d_gene: TRBD1; CDR3aa: CASSVGGGGNEKLFF; CDR3nt: TGTGCCAGCAGCGTAGGAGGGGGCGGTAATGAAAAACTGTTTTTT